Following are 9 T cell receptor beta chains from one sample sequenced in a study of T cell responses to AZD1222 COVID-19 vaccine. The method was immunoSEQ multiplex PCR; TCRdb's version includes in-frame clones alone and lacks a portion of them. This table has more than 85,000 clones, about 90% appearing once. The source was peripheral blood, collected on day 0 of AZD1222 vaccination. The receptors come from an adult in good health.

The rearrangement links TRBV24-1 to TRBJ1-2; TRBD1 is a possible D gene (5 bases). CDR1 is KGHDR, CDR2 SFDVKD, per germline. The CDR3 has 15 amino acids. V was clipped by 0 bases and J by 3 bases, with 10 bases between them. CDR3: CATSDLTSGYYGYTF. For the CDR3, the DNA is TGTGCCACCAGTGATTTGACCTCAGGGTACTATGGCTACACCTTC.

V usage is TRBV3-1 (or the pseudogene TRBV3-2) and J usage is TRBJ2-7; D unresolved. V dropped 8 bases and J dropped 4 bases, with 24 bases sitting between them. The V gene's germline CDR1 is LGHDT and CDR2 YNNKEL (reference sequence). The CDR3 is 16 amino acids. The CDR3: CASGSSSGGNGYEQYF. CDR3 sequence (DNA): TGTGCCAGCGGATCCTCCTCAGGTGGGAACGGGTACGAGCAGTACTTC.

The chain couples TRBV11-2 to TRBJ2-3; perhaps TRBD1 as D (5 bases). Germline assignment: CDR1 SGHAT and CDR2 FQNNGV. This CDR3 region has 16 residues. The V and J ends lost 7 bases and 2 bases respectively, with 19 bases between them. This CDR3 reads CASTPAGHSLTDTQYF. The CDR3 nucleotides read TGTGCCAGCACCCCGGCAGGACACAGCCTCACAGATACGCAGTATTTT.

This rearrangement joins TRBV16 to TRBJ1-5, with D unclear. Trimming took off 2 bases at V and 3 bases at J, with 11 bases between the two ends. The germline gives CDR1 KGHSY, CDR2 FQNENV. This CDR3 region has 15 residues. DNA of the CDR3: TGTGCCAGCAGCCAAGTTGGGCCCCCCAATCAGCCCCAGCATTTT. Encoded protein: CASSQVGPPNQPQHF.

The chain couples TRBV27 to TRBJ2-1, with D hard to call. The V end was cut by 2 bases, the J end by 7 bases, with 15 bases between. Germline loops: CDR1 MNHEY, CDR2 SMNVEV (reference sequence). The CDR3 runs to 15 residues. CDR3 nucleotides: TGTGCCAGCAGTTTAGCAATACGGCAACGGAATGAGCAGTTCTTC. As protein: CASSLAIRQRNEQFF.

The chain is built from TRBV6-5 and TRBJ1-6; 9 positions agree with TRBD1. The V gene end was trimmed by 8 bases and the J gene end by 8 bases; junction bases not matched to a gene: 7. Looked up from germline, CDR1 is MNHEY and CDR2 is SVGAGI. The CDR3 runs to 14 residues. This CDR3 reads CASLPQGAYSPLHF. The CDR3 bases are TGTGCCAGCCTCCCACAGGGGGCGTATTCACCCCTCCACTTT.

The chain links TRBV19 to TRBJ1-1; TRBD1 is a possible D gene (5 bases). CDR3 length: 13 amino acids. Per germline, CDR1 LNHDA and CDR2 SQIVND (reference sequence). The V and J ends lost 8 bases and 1 base respectively, with 11 bases between them. Here the CDR3 reads CASATGRNTEAFF. The CDR3, as DNA: TGTGCCAGTGCCACAGGACGGAACACTGAAGCTTTCTTT.

The chain employs TRBV15 and TRBJ1-2, with a tentative D call TRBD1 (5 bases). Per the germline V gene, CDR1 is LNHNV and CDR2 is YYDKDF (reference sequence). The CDR3 covers 16 residues. The V gene lost 0 bases and the J gene lost 8 bases, with 19 bases spanning the gap. CDR3: CATSRDFGAGRIGYTF. CDR3 nucleotides: TGTGCCACCAGCAGAGATTTTGGTGCAGGGCGAATAGGCTACACCTTC.

This clone was seen just once. The chain links TRBV10-3 to TRBJ1-2, with 11 bases lining up with TRBD1. The CDR3 loop spans 14 amino acids. V was pared by 3 bases and J by 4 bases, with 1 base of the junction left unmatched. CDR1 ENHRY and CDR2 SYGVKD come from the germline V gene. The CDR3 region has the DNA TGTGCCATCAGTGACGGGACAGGGGGCTATGGCTACACCTTC. Protein: CAISDGTGGYGYTF.